This paragraph covers one TCR beta chain sequence. Antigen unknown. The treatment was: 15 to 20 received Ad26.COV2.S at low or high dose, single or two shots; several received placebo; per-sample allocation not given. The investigators took samples on day 63 after the first vaccine or placebo injection. An adult of 18-55 years in Boston served as donor. Spike of the Wuhan-strain SARS-CoV-2 was expressed by an Ad26 vector, which formed the vaccine. These data come from a study of Ad26.COV2.S vaccination and SARS-CoV-2 variants. Notes on the study in general: It was found that vaccine and placebo recipients had similar non-spike TCR breadth. Responses of T cells in total may have been underestimated by the TCR breadth and depth analyses.

V lost 2 bases, J lost 8 bases, and 11 bases stayed unmatched. The CDR3 is 16 amino acids. Germline CDR1 and CDR2: SGHTA and FQGNSA. The repertoire was sequenced with immunoSEQ multiplex PCR; TCRdb's copy has only in-frame clones and lacks some. The sample records 350,000 to 450,000 clones, about 92% being singletons. The starting material was peripheral blood, obtained in a trial of Ad26.COV2.S vaccine versus placebo. This sequence was found in a person between 18 and 59 years old who received the Ad26.COV2.S COVID-19 vaccine or a placebo. The chain couples TRBV7-2 to TRBJ2-1; 8 nucleotides match TRBD2. The CDR3 loop is CASSLTSGGAYHEQFF. The CDR3 DNA is TGTGCCAGCAGCTTAACTTCCGGGGGGGCATACCATGAGCAGTTCTTC.